The source of this TCR beta chain is a study of shared clonotypes between healthy human individuals. Study background: Three plates were used per donor for CD4 naive, three for CD4 memory, two for CD8 naive and one for CD8 memory. Findings and limits, study-wide: Sharing across four donors was highest in naive CD4 (around 5%) and lowest in memory CD8 (approximately 0.4%). Rarefaction indicated that sorted-subset sequencing remained incomplete although depth was large.

This CDR3 has 16 residues. Trimming at V came to 4 bases and at J to 0 bases, leaving 4 bases not matched to a gene. Germline V gives CDR1 SGHTS, CDR2 YDEGEE. It was across several immunoSEQ plates that each subset's genomic DNA was evenly split. TCRdb's table, derived via immunoSEQ multiplex PCR, lists solely in-frame clones and lacks some. The sample lists around 1,100,000 clones, around 77% occurring once. A note on this clone: The antigen is not known.

This TCR came from a man in his late teens or twenties in good health. Some clones in this sample may be carry-over from other donors' samples. Sequencing input: memory CD4+ T cells from PBMCs. Subset here: CD45RA-negative fraction. This chain joins TRBV5-8 and TRBJ2-6; 7 positions match TRBD1. CDR3 region: CASSRDRVSGANVLTF. The CDR3 DNA reads as TGTGCCAGCAGCCGAGACAGGGTCTCTGGGGCCAACGTCCTGACTTTC.